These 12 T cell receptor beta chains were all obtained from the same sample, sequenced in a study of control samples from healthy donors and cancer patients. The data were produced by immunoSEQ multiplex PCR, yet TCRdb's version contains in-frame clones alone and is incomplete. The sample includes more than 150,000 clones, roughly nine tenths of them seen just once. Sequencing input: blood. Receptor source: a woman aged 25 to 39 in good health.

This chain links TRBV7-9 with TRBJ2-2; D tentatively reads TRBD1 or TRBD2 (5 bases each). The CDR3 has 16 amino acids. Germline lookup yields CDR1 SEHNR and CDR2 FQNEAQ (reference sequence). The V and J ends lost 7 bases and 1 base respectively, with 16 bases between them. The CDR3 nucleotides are TGTGCCAGCACCCCGGTCCGGGGCTGGAACACCGGGGAGCTGTTTTTT. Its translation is CASTPVRGWNTGELFF.

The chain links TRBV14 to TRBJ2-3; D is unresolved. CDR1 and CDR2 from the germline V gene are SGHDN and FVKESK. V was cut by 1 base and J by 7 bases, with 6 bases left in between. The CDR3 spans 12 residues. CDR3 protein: CASSQVQYTQYF. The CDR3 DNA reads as TGTGCCAGCAGCCAAGTACAGTATACGCAGTATTTT.

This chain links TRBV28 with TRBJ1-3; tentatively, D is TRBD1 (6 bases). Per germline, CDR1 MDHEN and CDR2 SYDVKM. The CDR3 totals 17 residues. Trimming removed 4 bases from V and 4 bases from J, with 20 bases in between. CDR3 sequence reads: CASSYPDSTVVGNTIYF. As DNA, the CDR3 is TGTGCCAGCAGTTATCCGGACAGTACCGTGGTGGGAAACACCATATATTTT.

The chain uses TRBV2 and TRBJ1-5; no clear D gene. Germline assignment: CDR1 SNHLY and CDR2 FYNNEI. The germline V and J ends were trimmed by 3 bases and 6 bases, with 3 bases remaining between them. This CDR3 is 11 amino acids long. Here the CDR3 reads CASSDTQPQHF. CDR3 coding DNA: TGTGCCAGCAGTGACACTCAGCCCCAGCATTTT.

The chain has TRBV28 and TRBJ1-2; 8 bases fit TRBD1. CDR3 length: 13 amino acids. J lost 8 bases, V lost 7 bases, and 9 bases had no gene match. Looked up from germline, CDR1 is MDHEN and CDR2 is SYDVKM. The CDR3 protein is CASIQQGDAGYTF. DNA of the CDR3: TGTGCCAGCATTCAACAGGGGGATGCGGGCTACACCTTC.

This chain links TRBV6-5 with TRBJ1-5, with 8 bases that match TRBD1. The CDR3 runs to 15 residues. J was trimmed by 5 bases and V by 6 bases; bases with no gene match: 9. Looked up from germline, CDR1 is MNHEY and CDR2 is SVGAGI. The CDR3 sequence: CASSIPTGADQPQHF. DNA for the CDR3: TGTGCCAGCAGCATCCCGACAGGGGCCGATCAGCCCCAGCATTTT.

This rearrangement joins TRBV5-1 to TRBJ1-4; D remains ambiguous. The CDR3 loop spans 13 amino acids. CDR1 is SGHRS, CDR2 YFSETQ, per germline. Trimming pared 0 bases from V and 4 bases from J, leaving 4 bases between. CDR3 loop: CASSLGLNEKLFF. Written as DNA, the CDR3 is TGCGCCAGCAGCTTGGGACTTAATGAAAAACTGTTTTTT.

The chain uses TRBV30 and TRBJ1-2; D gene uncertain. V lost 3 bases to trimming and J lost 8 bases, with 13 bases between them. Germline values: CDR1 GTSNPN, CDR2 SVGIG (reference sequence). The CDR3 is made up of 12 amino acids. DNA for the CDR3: TGTGCCTGGAGAAAGGCGATGGGGGGCTACACCTTC. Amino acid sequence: CAWRKAMGGYTF.

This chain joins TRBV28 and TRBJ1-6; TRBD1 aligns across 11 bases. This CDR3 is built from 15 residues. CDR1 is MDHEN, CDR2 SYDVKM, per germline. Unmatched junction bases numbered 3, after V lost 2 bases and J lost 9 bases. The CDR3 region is CASSLVGTGGSPLHF. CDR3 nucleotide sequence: TGTGCCAGCAGTTTAGTGGGGACAGGGGGTTCACCCCTCCACTTT.

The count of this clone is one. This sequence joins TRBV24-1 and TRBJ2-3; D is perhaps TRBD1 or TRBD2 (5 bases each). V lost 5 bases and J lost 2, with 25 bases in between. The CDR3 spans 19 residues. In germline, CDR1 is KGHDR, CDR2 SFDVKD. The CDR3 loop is CATSAQRGAGSMFTDTQYF. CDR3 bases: TGTGCCACCAGTGCCCAGAGGGGCGCAGGCTCAATGTTCACAGATACGCAGTATTTT.

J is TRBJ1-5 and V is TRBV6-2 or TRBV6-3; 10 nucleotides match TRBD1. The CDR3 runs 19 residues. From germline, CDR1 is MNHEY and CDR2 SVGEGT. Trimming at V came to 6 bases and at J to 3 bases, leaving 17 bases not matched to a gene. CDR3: CASSPRDRGLIGDNQPQHF. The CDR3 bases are TGTGCCAGCAGCCCCCGGGACAGGGGCCTCATAGGGGACAATCAGCCCCAGCATTTT.

Written as DNA, the CDR3 is TGTGCCAGCAGTTTATCCGCTAATTCACCCCTCCACTTT. Its protein product is CASSLSANSPLHF. The chain combines TRBV28 with TRBJ1-6; D is unclear. The CDR3 length is 13 residues. CDR1 and CDR2 (germline): MDHEN, SYDVKM. Trimming stripped 1 base from V and 6 bases from J, with 4 bases between.